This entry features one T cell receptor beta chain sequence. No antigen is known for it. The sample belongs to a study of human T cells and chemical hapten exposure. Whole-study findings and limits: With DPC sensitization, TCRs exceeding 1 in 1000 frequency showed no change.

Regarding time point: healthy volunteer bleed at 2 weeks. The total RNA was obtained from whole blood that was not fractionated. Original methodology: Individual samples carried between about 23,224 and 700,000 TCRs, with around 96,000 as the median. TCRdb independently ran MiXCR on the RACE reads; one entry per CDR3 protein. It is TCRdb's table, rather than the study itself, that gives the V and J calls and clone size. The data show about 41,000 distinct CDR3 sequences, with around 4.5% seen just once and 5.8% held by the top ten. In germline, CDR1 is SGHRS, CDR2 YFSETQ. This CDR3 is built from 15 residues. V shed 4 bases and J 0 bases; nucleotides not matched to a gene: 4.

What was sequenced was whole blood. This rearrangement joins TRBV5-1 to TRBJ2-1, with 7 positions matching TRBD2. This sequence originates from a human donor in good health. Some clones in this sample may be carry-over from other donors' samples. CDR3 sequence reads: CASSPGGSSYNEQFF. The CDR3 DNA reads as TGCGCCAGCAGCCCCGGCGGGAGCTCCTACAATGAGCAGTTCTTC.